Listed below are T cell receptor beta chains from one sample, sequenced in a study of OX40 agonist ivuxolimab in advanced cancers. TCRdb keeps only in-frame clones here, not all; method: immunoSEQ multiplex PCR. This table holds 10,000 to 15,000 clones, 70% to 80% found once. Sequencing was performed on CD4+ or CD8+ T cells sorted from blood, taken in a trial of the OX40 agonist ivuxolimab. The receptor source for this set is an adult with an advanced solid tumor such as melanoma, head and neck, liver or kidney cancer. CDR3s include the opening cysteine and the closing phenylalanine or tryptophan. Fields, in order: CDR3 protein, CDR3 DNA, J gene, clone size, D gene, V gene. A D gene is named only where the DNA matches it firmly. Size is stated for part of the rows, as once, few or many counts, or as a class when the clone is expanded.

CDR3: CASSEFPGGLPNTGELFF; DNA: TGTGCCAGCAGTGAATTCCCGGGGGGGCTACCGAACACCGGGGAGCTGTTTTTT; J: TRBJ2-2; size: -; D: TRBD2; V: TRBV6-1
CDR3: CASSEGDRKFFMNTEAFF; DNA: TGTGCCAGCAGTGAAGGGGACAGAAAGTTCTTCATGAACACTGAAGCTTTCTTT; J: TRBJ1-1; size: -; D: TRBD1; V: TRBV6-1
CDR3: CASKEAGTAYTGELFF; DNA: TGTGCCAGCAAGGAAGCCGGGACAGCCTACACCGGGGAGCTGTTTTTT; J: TRBJ2-2; size: -; D: -; V: TRBV21-1
CDR3: CAVSTGGQYTQYF; DNA: TGTGCCGTGTCGACAGGAGGGCAATATACGCAGTATTTT; J: TRBJ2-3; size: -; D: -; V: TRBV6-5
CDR3: CASSLMIEYEQYF; DNA: TGTGCCAGCAGTTTGATGATAGAATACGAGCAGTACTTC; J: TRBJ2-7; size: -; D: -; V: TRBV27
CDR3: CASSDPGGAEGTEAFF; DNA: TGTGCCAGCAGTGACCCAGGCGGGGCAGAAGGCACTGAAGCTTTCTTT; J: TRBJ1-1; size: -; D: -; V: TRBV2
CDR3: CAWSVGSGTDTQYF; DNA: TGTGCCTGGAGTGTGGGGAGTGGGACAGATACGCAGTATTTT; J: TRBJ2-3; size: -; D: -; V: TRBV30
CDR3: CATLDSFSYEQYF; DNA: TGTGCCACCCTAGACAGCTTCTCCTACGAGCAGTACTTC; J: TRBJ2-7; size: medium-sized; D: -; V: TRBV27
CDR3: CASSLGTGSTGELFF; DNA: TGTGCCAGCAGTTTAGGGACAGGTTCCACCGGGGAGCTGTTTTTT; J: TRBJ2-2; size: -; D: TRBD1; V: TRBV28
CDR3: CASSRGFNYGYTF; DNA: TGTGCCAGCAGCCGGGGGTTTAACTATGGCTACACCTTC; J: TRBJ1-2; size: -; D: -; V: TRBV13
CDR3: CASSYNGVGNGELFF; DNA: TGTGCCAGCAGTTATAACGGAGTGGGGAATGGGGAGCTGTTTTTT; J: TRBJ2-2; size: -; D: -; V: TRBV6-6
CDR3: CASSDSGTRQETQYF; DNA: TGTGCCAGCAGTGACTCCGGGACTAGGCAAGAGACCCAGTACTTC; J: TRBJ2-5; size: -; D: TRBD2; V: TRBV6-5
CDR3: CASSLQGAGQPQHF; DNA: TGTGCCAGCAGTTTGCAAGGGGCAGGGCAGCCCCAGCATTTT; J: TRBJ1-5; size: -; D: -; V: TRBV27
CDR3: CATSYDTGFGNTIYF; DNA: TGTGCCACCAGCTACGATACAGGGTTTGGAAACACCATATATTTT; J: TRBJ1-3; size: -; D: -; V: TRBV15
CDR3: CASSERTDRYGYTF; DNA: TGTGCCAGCAGTGAGAGGACAGACCGCTATGGCTACACCTTC; J: TRBJ1-2; size: -; D: -; V: TRBV2
CDR3: CASSLSSSGRAREQFF; DNA: TGTGCCAGCAGCTTATCTTCCAGCGGGAGGGCAAGGGAGCAGTTCTTC; J: TRBJ2-1; size: -; D: TRBD2; V: TRBV11-1
CDR3: CASSWTPGQGSYEQYF; DNA: TGTGCCAGCAGCTGGACCCCGGGACAGGGATCCTACGAGCAGTACTTC; J: TRBJ2-7; size: -; D: TRBD1; V: TRBV11-2
CDR3: CASSAGLAGAQEQYF; DNA: TGTGCCAGCAGCGCCGGACTAGCGGGAGCTCAGGAGCAGTACTTC; J: TRBJ2-7; size: many; D: TRBD2; V: TRBV9
CDR3: CASSSLTGPQGGYTF; DNA: TGTGCCAGCAGTTCCTTGACAGGGCCTCAGGGTGGCTACACCTTC; J: TRBJ1-2; size: -; D: TRBD1; V: TRBV6-5
CDR3: CASSLPGTSVVEQFF; DNA: TGCGCCAGCAGCTTGCCCGGGACTAGCGTCGTTGAGCAGTTCTTC; J: TRBJ2-1; size: few; D: TRBD2; V: TRBV5-1
CDR3: CASREQGRRYTGELFF; DNA: TGTGCCAGCAGAGAACAGGGACGACGTTACACCGGGGAGCTGTTTTTT; J: TRBJ2-2; size: few; D: -; V: TRBV6-1
CDR3: CAWSQAHEQFF; DNA: TGTGCCTGGAGCCAAGCCCATGAGCAGTTCTTC; J: TRBJ2-1; size: -; D: -; V: TRBV30
CDR3: CASSNRGLTEAFF; DNA: TGCGCCAGCAGCAACAGGGGGCTTACTGAAGCTTTCTTT; J: TRBJ1-1; size: -; D: TRBD1; V: TRBV10-1
CDR3: CASLGQGLLYGYTF; DNA: TGTGCCAGTCTCGGACAGGGACTACTCTATGGCTACACCTTC; J: TRBJ1-2; size: -; D: TRBD1; V: TRBV19
CDR3: CASSGDRSQPQHF; DNA: TGTGCCAGCAGTGGAGACAGGAGTCAGCCCCAGCATTTT; J: TRBJ1-5; size: -; D: -; V: TRBV27
CDR3: CASSPTGTGFREQYF; DNA: TGTGCCAGCAGCCCTACCGGGACAGGGTTTCGGGAGCAGTACTTC; J: TRBJ2-7; size: -; D: TRBD1; V: TRBV16
CDR3: CAWSVQGLTEAFF; DNA: TGTGCCTGGAGTGTACAGGGGCTCACTGAAGCTTTCTTT; J: TRBJ1-1; size: -; D: TRBD1; V: TRBV30
CDR3: CAWSRGGDEQFF; DNA: TGTGCCTGGTCACGGGGAGGGGATGAGCAGTTCTTC; J: TRBJ2-1; size: -; D: TRBD2; V: TRBV30
CDR3: CASSQDYLTGNTGELFF; DNA: TGTGCCAGCAGCCAAGATTACCTCACAGGGAACACCGGGGAGCTGTTTTTT; J: TRBJ2-2; size: few; D: -; V: TRBV14
CDR3: CASKLASGTLLPQYF; DNA: TGTGCCAGCAAGCTTGCTAGCGGGACCCTGCTCCCCCAGTACTTC; J: TRBJ2-4; size: -; D: TRBD2; V: TRBV7-2
CDR3: CASSEDGGTGNTIYF; DNA: TGTGCCAGCAGTGAAGACGGGGGGACGGGAAACACCATATATTTT; J: TRBJ1-3; size: -; D: -; V: TRBV2
CDR3: CASSTGQVGTNEKLFF; DNA: TGTGCCAGCAGCACCGGACAGGTCGGCACTAATGAAAAACTGTTTTTT; J: TRBJ1-4; size: -; D: TRBD1; V: TRBV9
CDR3: CASSPSSGGDQPQHF; DNA: TGTGCCAGCTCACCCTCTTCAGGGGGTGATCAGCCCCAGCATTTT; J: TRBJ1-5; size: -; D: TRBD1; V: TRBV18
CDR3: CAGSFGEGSEAFF; DNA: TGTGCCGGCAGCTTCGGGGAAGGCTCTGAAGCTTTCTTT; J: TRBJ1-1; size: -; D: -; V: TRBV5-4
CDR3: CASSQDPGHSLAAGGYEQYF; DNA: TGCGCCAGCAGCCAAGATCCCGGACATAGTCTGGCGGCGGGGGGGTACGAGCAGTACTTC; J: TRBJ2-7; size: few; D: TRBD2; V: TRBV4-1
CDR3: CSASGGSSYEQYF; DNA: TGCAGCGCTTCTGGCGGCAGCTCCTACGAGCAGTACTTC; J: TRBJ2-7; size: -; D: -; V: TRBV29-1
CDR3: CASTLRSGLPNTGELFF; DNA: TGTGCCAGCACTTTGAGAAGTGGACTGCCGAACACCGGGGAGCTGTTTTTT; J: TRBJ2-2; size: -; D: -; V: TRBV28
CDR3: CASRDRGSTGELFF; DNA: TGTGCCAGCCGGGACCGGGGGAGCACCGGGGAGCTGTTTTTT; J: TRBJ2-2; size: -; D: -; V: TRBV13
CDR3: CASNWREGNEQYF; DNA: TGTGCCAGCAATTGGCGGGAGGGCAACGAGCAGTACTTC; J: TRBJ2-7; size: -; D: TRBD2; V: TRBV28
CDR3: CASSWTTATEAFF; DNA: TGTGCCAGCAGTTGGACTACAGCAACTGAAGCTTTCTTT; J: TRBJ1-1; size: -; D: -; V: TRBV27
CDR3: CSVESSGRSGELFF; DNA: TGCAGCGTTGAGTCTAGCGGGAGATCCGGGGAGCTGTTTTTT; J: TRBJ2-2; size: once; D: TRBD2; V: TRBV29-1
CDR3: CASSLYVGPSNQPQHF; DNA: TGTGCCAGCAGTTTATATGTGGGACCAAGCAATCAGCCCCAGCATTTT; J: TRBJ1-5; size: once; D: -; V: TRBV28
CDR3: CAWEQSSNEKLFF; DNA: TGTGCCTGGGAACAGTCCTCTAATGAAAAACTGTTTTTT; J: TRBJ1-4; size: -; D: -; V: TRBV30
CDR3: CASSISSYNEQFF; DNA: TGTGCCAGTAGTATTTCTTCCTACAATGAGCAGTTCTTC; J: TRBJ2-1; size: -; D: -; V: TRBV19
CDR3: CASSGGDGDYEQYF; DNA: TGTGCCAGCAGTGGCGGGGACGGGGACTACGAGCAGTACTTC; J: TRBJ2-7; size: -; D: -; V: TRBV2
CDR3: CASSFEASAWGQPQHF; DNA: TGTGCCAGCAGTTTTGAGGCCAGCGCATGGGGTCAGCCCCAGCATTTT; J: TRBJ1-5; size: -; D: -; V: TRBV28
CDR3: CASWDRGNEQYF; DNA: TGTGCCAGCTGGGACAGGGGGAACGAGCAGTACTTC; J: TRBJ2-7; size: -; D: TRBD1; V: TRBV27
CDR3: CAWMAFSSGNGGYNEQFF; DNA: TGTGCCTGGATGGCTTTTTCTAGCGGGAATGGAGGTTACAATGAGCAGTTCTTC; J: TRBJ2-1; size: -; D: TRBD2; V: TRBV30
CDR3: CARELVSRRANYGYTF; DNA: TGTGCCAGAGAGCTGGTTAGCAGGCGAGCTAACTATGGCTACACCTTC; J: TRBJ1-2; size: -; D: -; V: TRBV2
CDR3: CASSFQQASNEKLFF; DNA: TGTGCCAGCAGCTTTCAACAGGCCTCAAACGAAAAACTGTTTTTT; J: TRBJ1-4; size: once; D: -; V: TRBV12-1
CDR3: CASSDPGTFYEQYF; DNA: TGTGCCAGCAGCGACCCCGGGACTTTCTACGAGCAGTACTTC; J: TRBJ2-7; size: -; D: -; V: TRBV7-9
CDR3: CASSGGGIVEKLFF; DNA: TGTGCCAGCAGTGGGGGGGGGATTGTGGAAAAACTGTTTTTT; J: TRBJ1-4; size: once; D: -; V: TRBV6-5
CDR3: CAISDSTAQETQYF; DNA: TGTGCCATCAGTGACTCGACAGCCCAAGAGACCCAGTACTTC; J: TRBJ2-5; size: -; D: -; V: TRBV10-3
CDR3: CASSPSGHEQFF; DNA: TGTGCCAGCAGTCCCTCCGGCCATGAGCAGTTCTTC; J: TRBJ2-1; size: few; D: -; V: TRBV5-4
CDR3: CSVTTDTQYF; DNA: TGCAGCGTTACCACAGATACGCAGTATTTT; J: TRBJ2-3; size: -; D: -; V: TRBV29-1
CDR3: CASSDSTSGSNEQFF; DNA: TGTGCCAGCAGTGACTCGACTAGCGGGAGCAATGAGCAGTTCTTC; J: TRBJ2-1; size: few; D: TRBD2; V: TRBV6-4
CDR3: CASSPLLPGQGFTDTQYF; DNA: TGTGCCAGTAGTCCACTGTTACCGGGACAGGGATTTACAGATACGCAGTATTTT; J: TRBJ2-3; size: -; D: TRBD1; V: TRBV19
CDR3: CASSPGTVSYNEQFF; DNA: TGTGCCAGCTCACCAGGGACAGTTTCCTACAATGAGCAGTTCTTC; J: TRBJ2-1; size: few; D: TRBD1; V: TRBV18
CDR3: CASSLFSGAAYEQYF; DNA: TGTGCCAGCAGTTTATTCTCGGGGGCAGCCTACGAGCAGTACTTC; J: TRBJ2-7; size: -; D: -; V: TRBV27
CDR3: CAIARTEAYEQYF; DNA: TGTGCCATCGCCAGGACGGAGGCCTACGAGCAGTACTTC; J: TRBJ2-7; size: -; D: -; V: TRBV6-1